What follows are 14 T cell receptor beta chains derived from one specimen sequenced in a study of response to subunit inactivated influenza vaccine. Using its own MiXCR run on the RT-PCR reads, TCRdb lists one record per CDR3 protein. The data show about 540,000 distinct CDR3 sequences, with roughly 25% seen just once and 2.5% to 3.5% held by the top ten. This sample was shared with a second study, whose subject was T cells expressing NK-cell markers. In that study: Scientists made TCR beta cDNA using 5'RACE template switching with UMIs.

The sequenced sample was CD4+ T cells sorted from PBMCs, obtained about 12 days after vaccination. Receptor source: a man between 50 and 59 years old who received an inactivated influenza vaccine.

The chain joins TRBV10-1 to TRBJ2-2; weak D call: TRBD1 (6 bases). The V end was cut by 4 bases, the J end by 5 bases, with 11 bases between. Germline-derived CDR1 and CDR2 are WNHNN and SYGVQD (reference sequence). The CDR3 runs to 14 residues. The CDR3 loop is CASSGGGQTGELFF. In DNA form, the CDR3 reads TGCGCCAGCAGTGGTGGGGGCCAGACCGGGGAGCTGTTTTTT.

The chain joins TRBV15 to TRBJ1-6; no firm D call. The CDR3 runs to 15 residues. Deletions cut 5 bases from V and 6 bases from J, with 14 bases between. Germline V gene data show CDR1 as LNHNV and CDR2 as YYDKDF (reference sequence). The chain's CDR3 is CATSRILDGNSPLHF. The CDR3, as DNA: TGTGCCACCAGCCGTATTCTCGACGGTAATTCACCCCTCCACTTT. Supplemented by reference TRBV15 and TRBJ1-6, the full variable domain reads DAMVIQNPRYQVTQFGKPVTLSCSQTLNHNVMYWYQQKSSQAPKLLFHYYDKDFNNEADTPDNFQSRRPNTSFCFLDIRSPGLGDTAMYLCATSRILDGNSPLHFGNGTRLTVT.

This clonotype was counted at least ten times. The genes are TRBV12-3 or TRBV12-4 and TRBJ1-2; 7 nucleotides agree with TRBD1. The CDR3 runs 13 residues. V shed 6 bases and J 4 bases; nucleotides not matched to a gene: 5. This CDR3 reads CASSLTGIYGYTF. The CDR3 region has the DNA TGTGCCAGCAGCCTGACAGGGATCTATGGCTACACCTTC.

This chain links TRBV7-6 with TRBJ2-5, with TRBD2 matching 8 bases. V lost 5 bases to trimming and J lost 2 bases; unmatched junction nucleotides: 10. Germline V gene lookup returns CDR1 SGHVS and CDR2 FNYEAQ. This CDR3 is built from 16 residues. The CDR3 is CASSPSTSAVQETQYF. For the CDR3, the DNA is TGTGCCAGCAGCCCCTCGACTAGCGCGGTGCAAGAGACCCAGTACTTC.

This clonotype has just a few counts. The V call is TRBV6-5, the J call TRBJ1-1; possible D gene TRBD1, 5 bases. V lost 3 bases, J lost 3 bases, and 17 bases lay in between. Germline assignment: CDR1 MNHEY and CDR2 SVGAGI. The CDR3 length is 16 residues. CDR3 sequence reads: CASSYRLGARDTEAFF. CDR3 coding DNA: TGTGCCAGCAGTTATCGCTTAGGGGCGCGGGACACTGAAGCTTTCTTT.

This clonotype turned up a few times. V and J are TRBV19 and TRBJ2-1; 10 positions agree with TRBD2. The CDR3 sequence is 16 residues long. The germline gives CDR1 LNHDA, CDR2 SQIVND (reference sequence). V shed 5 bases, J shed 1 base, and the junction held 5 bases outside the gene matches. This CDR3 is CASSDLAGVSYNEQFF. The CDR3, as DNA: TGTGCCAGTAGTGACCTAGCGGGAGTATCCTACAATGAGCAGTTCTTC.

The V gene is TRBV12-3 or TRBV12-4, the J gene TRBJ2-1, with TRBD1 matching over 7 bases. With V trimmed by 6 bases and J by 4 bases, 9 bases remained unmatched. This CDR3 contains 15 residues. In DNA, the CDR3 is TGTGCCAGCAGACAACAGGGGAAGCCTTACAATGAGCAGTTCTTC. Translation: CASRQQGKPYNEQFF.

The chain employs TRBV20-1 and TRBJ1-1; D is possibly TRBD1 (5 bases). The CDR3 consists of 12 residues. CDR1 is DFQATT, CDR2 SNEGSKA, per germline (reference sequence). V lost 6 bases, J lost 1 base, and 9 bases lay in between. The CDR3 bases are TGCAGTGCCCCAGGACAGAACACTGAAGCTTTCTTT. As protein: CSAPGQNTEAFF.

The chain carries TRBV6-1 and TRBJ1-5; D is perhaps TRBD1 (5 bases). The CDR3 covers 13 residues. Germline CDR1 is MNHNS and CDR2 is SASEGT. The V and J ends lost 5 bases and 6 bases respectively, with 11 bases between them. The CDR3 DNA follows: TGTGCCAGCAGTCCCGGCAGGGCTCAGCCCCAGCATTTT. Its translation: CASSPGRAQPQHF.

The rearrangement joins TRBV29-1 to TRBJ2-2, with TRBD2 matching 7 bases. The J segment lost 0 bases and the V segment lost 6 bases, leaving 4 bases of the junction unmatched. Germline lookup yields CDR1 SQVTM and CDR2 ANQGSEA. The CDR3 covers 14 residues. CDR3 in amino acids: CSVRGGTNTGELFF. The CDR3 coding sequence is TGCAGCGTCCGCGGGGGTACGAACACCGGGGAGCTGTTTTTT.

This clonotype was recorded only once. The chain links TRBV7-2 to TRBJ1-2; a possible D gene is TRBD1 (6 bases). Germline V gives CDR1 SGHTA, CDR2 FQGNSA. CDR3 size: 14 residues. Trimming cost V 5 bases and J 4 bases, with 14 bases left between them. CDR3 residues: CASSLLGQLYGYTF. CDR3 DNA: TGTGCCAGCAGCCTCCTTGGACAGCTCTATGGCTACACCTTC. Using reference TRBV7-2 and TRBJ1-2 for the parts outside the CDR3, the full variable domain is GAGVSQSPSNKVTEKGKDVELRCDPISGHTALYWYRQSLGQGLEFLIYFQGNSAPDKSGLPSDRFSAERTGGSVSTLTIQRTQQEDSAVYLCASSLLGQLYGYTFGSGTRLTVV.

This chain joins TRBV5-1 and TRBJ1-4; a possible D gene is TRBD1 (6 bases). The CDR3 length is 12 residues. V lost 4 bases to trimming and J lost 8 bases, with 9 bases between them. In germline, CDR1 is SGHRS, CDR2 YFSETQ. The CDR3 bases are TGCGCCAGCAGCGCTGGGACAGAAAAACTGTTTTTT. This gives the protein CASSAGTEKLFF.

This clonotype was seen a few times. CDR3 in amino acids: CASSYSASRNVRSQHF. DNA for the CDR3: TGTGCCAGCAGTTATTCGGCGAGCCGAAATGTTAGGTCCCAGCATTTT. V is TRBV6-2 or TRBV6-3 and J is TRBJ1-5; D uncertain. CDR3 length equals 16 residues. Per the germline V gene, CDR1 is MNHEY and CDR2 is SVGEGT. V lost 3 bases to trimming and J lost 11 bases, with 23 bases between them.

J is TRBJ2-1 and V is TRBV10-3, with D unclear. V was clipped by 7 bases and J by 5 bases, with 12 bases between them. The CDR3 has 13 amino acids. Germline CDR1 ENHRY, CDR2 SYGVKD. The CDR3 DNA reads as TGTGCCATCAAAAAAGGCAGAGACAATGAGCAGTTCTTC. It is translated as CAIKKGRDNEQFF.